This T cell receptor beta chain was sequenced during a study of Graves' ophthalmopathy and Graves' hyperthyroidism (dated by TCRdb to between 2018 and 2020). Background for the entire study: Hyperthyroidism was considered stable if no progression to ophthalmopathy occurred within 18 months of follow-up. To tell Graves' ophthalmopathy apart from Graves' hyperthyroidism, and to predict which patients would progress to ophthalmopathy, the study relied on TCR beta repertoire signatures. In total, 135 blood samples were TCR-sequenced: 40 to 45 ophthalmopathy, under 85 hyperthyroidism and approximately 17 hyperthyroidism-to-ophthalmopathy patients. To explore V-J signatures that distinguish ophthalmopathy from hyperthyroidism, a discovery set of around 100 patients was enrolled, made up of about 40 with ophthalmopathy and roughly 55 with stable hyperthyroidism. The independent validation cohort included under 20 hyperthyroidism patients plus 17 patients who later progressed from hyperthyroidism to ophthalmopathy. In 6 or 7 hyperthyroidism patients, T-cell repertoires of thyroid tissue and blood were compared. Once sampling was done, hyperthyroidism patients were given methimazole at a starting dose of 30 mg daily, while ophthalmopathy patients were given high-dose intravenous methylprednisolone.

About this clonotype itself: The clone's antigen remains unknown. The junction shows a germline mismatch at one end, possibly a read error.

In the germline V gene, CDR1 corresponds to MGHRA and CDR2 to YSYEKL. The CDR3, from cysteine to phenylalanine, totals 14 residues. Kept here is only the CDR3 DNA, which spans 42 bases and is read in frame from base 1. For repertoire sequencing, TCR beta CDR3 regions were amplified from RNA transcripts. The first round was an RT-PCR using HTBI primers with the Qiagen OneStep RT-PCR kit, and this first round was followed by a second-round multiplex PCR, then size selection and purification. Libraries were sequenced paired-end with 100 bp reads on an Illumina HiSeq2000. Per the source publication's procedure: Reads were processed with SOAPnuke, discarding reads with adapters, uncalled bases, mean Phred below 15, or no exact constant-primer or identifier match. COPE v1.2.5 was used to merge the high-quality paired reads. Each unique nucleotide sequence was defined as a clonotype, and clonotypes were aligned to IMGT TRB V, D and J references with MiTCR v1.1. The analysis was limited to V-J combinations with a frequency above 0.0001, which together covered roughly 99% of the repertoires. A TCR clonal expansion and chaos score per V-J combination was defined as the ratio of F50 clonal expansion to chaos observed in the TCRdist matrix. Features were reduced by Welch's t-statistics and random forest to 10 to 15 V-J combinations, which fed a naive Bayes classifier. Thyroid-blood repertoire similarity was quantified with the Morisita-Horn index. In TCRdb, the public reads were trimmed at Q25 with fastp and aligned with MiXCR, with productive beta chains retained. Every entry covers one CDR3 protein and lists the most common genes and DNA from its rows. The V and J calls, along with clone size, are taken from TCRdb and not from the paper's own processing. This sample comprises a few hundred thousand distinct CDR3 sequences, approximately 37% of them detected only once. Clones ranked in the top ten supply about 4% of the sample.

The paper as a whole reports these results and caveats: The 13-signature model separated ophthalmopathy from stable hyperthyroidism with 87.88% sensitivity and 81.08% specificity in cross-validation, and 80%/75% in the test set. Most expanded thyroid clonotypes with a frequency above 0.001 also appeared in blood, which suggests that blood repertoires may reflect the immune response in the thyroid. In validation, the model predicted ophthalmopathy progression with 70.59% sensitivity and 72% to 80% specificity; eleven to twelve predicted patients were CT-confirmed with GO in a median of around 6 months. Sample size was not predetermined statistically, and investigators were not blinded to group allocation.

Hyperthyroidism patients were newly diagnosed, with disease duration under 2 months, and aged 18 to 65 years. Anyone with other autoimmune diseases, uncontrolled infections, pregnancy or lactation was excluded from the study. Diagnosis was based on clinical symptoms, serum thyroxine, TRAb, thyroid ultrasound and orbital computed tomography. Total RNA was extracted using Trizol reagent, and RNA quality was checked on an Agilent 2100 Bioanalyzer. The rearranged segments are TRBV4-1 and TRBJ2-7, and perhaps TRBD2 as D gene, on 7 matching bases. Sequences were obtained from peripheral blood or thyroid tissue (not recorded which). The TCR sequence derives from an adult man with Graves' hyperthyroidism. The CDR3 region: CASSQSGGAYEQHF. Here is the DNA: TGCGCCAGCAGCCAATCTGGGGGGGCTTACGAGCAGCACTTC.